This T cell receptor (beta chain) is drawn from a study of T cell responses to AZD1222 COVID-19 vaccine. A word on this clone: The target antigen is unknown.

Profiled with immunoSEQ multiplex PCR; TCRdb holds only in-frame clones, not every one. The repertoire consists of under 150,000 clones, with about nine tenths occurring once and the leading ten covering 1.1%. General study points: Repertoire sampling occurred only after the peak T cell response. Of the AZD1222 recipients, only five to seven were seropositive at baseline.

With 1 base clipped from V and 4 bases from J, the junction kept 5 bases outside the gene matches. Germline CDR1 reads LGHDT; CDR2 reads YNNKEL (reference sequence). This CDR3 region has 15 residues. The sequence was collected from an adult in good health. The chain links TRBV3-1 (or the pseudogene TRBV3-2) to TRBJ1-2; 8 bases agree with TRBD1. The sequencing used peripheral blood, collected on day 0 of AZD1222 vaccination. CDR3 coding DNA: TGTGCCAGCAGCCAAGGGACAGGGCGAGGCTATGGCTACACCTTC. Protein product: CASSQGTGRGYGYTF.